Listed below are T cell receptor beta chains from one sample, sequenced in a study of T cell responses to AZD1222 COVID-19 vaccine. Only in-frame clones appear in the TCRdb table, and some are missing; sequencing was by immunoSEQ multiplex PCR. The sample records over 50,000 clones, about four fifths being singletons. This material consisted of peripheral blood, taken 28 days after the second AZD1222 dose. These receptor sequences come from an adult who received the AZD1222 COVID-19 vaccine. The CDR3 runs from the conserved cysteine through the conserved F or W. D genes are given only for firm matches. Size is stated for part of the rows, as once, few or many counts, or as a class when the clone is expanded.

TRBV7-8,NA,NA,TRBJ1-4,CASSEGSGGSEKLFF,TGTGCCAGCAGCGAGGGGTCGGGGGGAAGTGAAAAACTGTTTTTT
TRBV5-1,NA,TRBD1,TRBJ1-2,CASSLGPGQAHIRGYTF,TGCGCCAGCAGCTTGGGGCCGGGACAGGCCCACATTCGTGGCTACACCTTC
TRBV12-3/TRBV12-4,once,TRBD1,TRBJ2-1,CASRPDRVNEQFF,TGTGCCAGCAGGCCTGACAGGGTAAATGAGCAGTTCTTC
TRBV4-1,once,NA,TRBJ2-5,CASSQGRWETQYF,TGCGCCAGCAGCCAAGGACGCTGGGAGACCCAGTACTTC
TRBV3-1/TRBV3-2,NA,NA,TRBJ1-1,CASSPQGYTEAFF,TGTGCCAGCAGCCCTCAGGGGTACACTGAAGCTTTCTTT
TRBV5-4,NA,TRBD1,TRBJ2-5,CASSLGQGQETQYF,TGTGCCAGCAGCTTAGGACAGGGCCAAGAGACCCAGTACTTC
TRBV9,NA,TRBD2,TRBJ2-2,CASSVELAGGNTGELFF,TGTGCCAGCAGCGTGGAACTAGCGGGAGGGAACACCGGGGAGCTGTTTTTT
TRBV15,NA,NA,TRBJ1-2,CATSRDAYGYTF,TGTGCCACCAGCAGAGACGCTTATGGCTACACCTTC
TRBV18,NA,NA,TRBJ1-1,CASSPPGRVVSAMNTEAFF,TGTGCCAGCTCACCACCGGGACGAGTAGTCTCCGCCATGAACACTGAAGCTTTCTTT
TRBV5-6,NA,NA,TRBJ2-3,CASSSSGLGTDTQYF,TGTGCCAGCAGCTCCTCCGGGCTGGGGACAGATACGCAGTATTTT
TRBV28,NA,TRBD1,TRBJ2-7,CASSQPGQGGEQYF,TGTGCCAGCAGTCAACCGGGACAGGGAGGCGAGCAGTACTTC
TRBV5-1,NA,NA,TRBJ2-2,CASNLGVNTGELFF,TGCGCCAGCAATTTAGGGGTTAACACCGGGGAGCTGTTTTTT
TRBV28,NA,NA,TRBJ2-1,CASSLSVRVHHEQFF,TGTGCCAGCAGTTTATCGGTCAGGGTGCATCATGAGCAGTTCTTC
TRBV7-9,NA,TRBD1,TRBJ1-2,CASSLARGTGGGYTF,TGTGCCAGCAGCTTAGCGCGCGGGACAGGGGGAGGCTACACCTTC
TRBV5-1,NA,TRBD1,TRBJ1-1,CASSLGTGSTEAFF,TGCGCCAGCAGCTTGGGGACAGGGTCTACTGAAGCTTTCTTT
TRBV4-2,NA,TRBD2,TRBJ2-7,CASSQDDSGSRDYEQYF,TGTGCCAGCAGCCAAGATGATAGCGGGAGTCGCGACTACGAGCAGTACTTC
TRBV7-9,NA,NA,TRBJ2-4,CASSPRGGGAAKNIQYF,TGTGCCAGCAGCCCCCGGGGAGGCGGGGCGGCCAAAAACATTCAGTACTTC
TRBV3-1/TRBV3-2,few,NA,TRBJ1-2,CASSQEQKGYGYTF,TGTGCCAGCAGCCAAGAGCAAAAGGGGTATGGCTACACCTTC
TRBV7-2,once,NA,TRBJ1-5,CASSNGTSRNQPQHF,TGTGCCAGCAGCAATGGGACGTCCCGCAATCAGCCCCAGCATTTT
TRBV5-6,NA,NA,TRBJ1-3,CASRMISGNTIYF,TGTGCCAGCAGGATGATCTCTGGAAACACCATATATTTT
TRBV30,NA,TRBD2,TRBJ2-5,CACTPTGGWETQYF,TGTGCCTGTACACCGACGGGGGGATGGGAGACCCAGTACTTC
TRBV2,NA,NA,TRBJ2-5,CASSEEQGMKKTQYF,TGTGCCAGCAGTGAAGAACAGGGAATGAAAAAGACCCAGTACTTC
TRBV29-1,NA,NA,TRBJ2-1,CSVDYNEQFF,TGCAGCGTTGATTACAATGAGCAGTTCTTC
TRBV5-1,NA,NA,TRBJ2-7,CASSTDFYEQYF,TGCGCCAGCAGCACGGACTTCTACGAGCAGTACTTC
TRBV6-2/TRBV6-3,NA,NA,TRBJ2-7,CASSYSPRAEGIPTYEQYF,TGTGCCAGCAGTTACTCTCCAAGGGCTGAGGGAATCCCAACCTACGAGCAGTACTTC
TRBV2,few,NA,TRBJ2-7,CASSGGVVNEQYF,TGTGCCAGCAGTGGGGGAGTGGTCAACGAGCAGTACTTC
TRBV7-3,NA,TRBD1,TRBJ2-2,CASSQTGQPLNTGELFF,TGTGCCAGCAGCCAAACGGGACAGCCGTTAAACACCGGGGAGCTGTTTTTT
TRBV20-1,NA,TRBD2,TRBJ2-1,CSAGDASGSSNEQFF,TGCAGTGCTGGTGATGCTAGCGGGAGCAGCAATGAGCAGTTCTTC
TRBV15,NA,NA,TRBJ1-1,CATSRGNRWVNTEAFF,TGTGCCACCAGCAGAGGCAACAGGTGGGTGAACACTGAAGCTTTCTTT
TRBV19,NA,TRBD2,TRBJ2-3,CASSKASGSLSTDTQYF,TGTGCCAGTAGTAAGGCTAGCGGGAGTCTGAGCACAGATACGCAGTATTTT
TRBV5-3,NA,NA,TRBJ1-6,CARSLGGAGNSPLHF,TGTGCCAGAAGCTTGGGCGGCGCGGGGAATTCACCCCTCCACTTT